Below are 8 T cell receptor beta chains sequenced from a single sample in a study of cytomegalovirus exposure and HLA in healthy donors. Primers for the PCR totalled 60 Vbeta and 13 Jbeta. Using immunoSEQ multiplex PCR, the repertoire was profiled, and TCRdb retains in-frame clones only, with some absent. The sample has roughly 100,000 clones, 80% to 85% seen once. Sequencing was done on a sample of PBMCs. The source is a man aged 25 to 40 in good health and CMV-seropositive.

The chain has TRBV5-6 and TRBJ2-7; 7 positions agree with TRBD1. The CDR3 consists of 12 residues. V was pared by 7 bases and J by 2 bases, with 3 bases of the junction left unmatched. CDR1 and CDR2 (germline): SGHDT, YYEEEE. This CDR3 is CASGTGAYEQYF. The CDR3 DNA is TGTGCCAGCGGAACAGGGGCCTACGAGCAGTACTTC.

This clone turned up a few times. The DNA of the CDR3 is TGCGCCAGCAGCCAAGGAGCGGGGACGCAGGGAAACACCATATATTTT. This gives the protein CASSQGAGTQGNTIYF. The rearrangement links TRBV4-1 to TRBJ1-3; tentatively, D is TRBD1 (5 bases). Germline-derived CDR1 and CDR2 are MGHRA and YSYEKL. Deletions cut 1 base from V and 4 bases from J, with 14 bases between. The CDR3 contains 16 residues.

The chain employs TRBV5-1 and TRBJ2-7; D unclear. Trimming left V 3 bases short and J 6 bases short, with 13 bases between. This CDR3 spans 13 amino acids. Germline V gives CDR1 SGHRS, CDR2 YFSETQ. CDR3 protein: CASSSPYSCEQYF. The CDR3 region has the DNA TGCGCCAGCAGCTCCCCTTACAGCTGCGAGCAGTACTTC.

This clone appeared once. V and J are TRBV5-1 and TRBJ1-2; 11 bases line up with TRBD1. Trimming at V came to 4 bases and at J to 5 bases, leaving 4 bases not matched to a gene. The germline gives CDR1 SGHRS, CDR2 YFSETQ. The CDR3 sequence is 14 residues long. The CDR3: CASSGDRGIYGYTF. The CDR3 region has the DNA TGCGCCAGCAGCGGGGACAGGGGGATTTATGGCTACACCTTC.

This clone was seen only once. The V and J genes are TRBV7-9 and TRBJ1-5; D gene ambiguous. V was cut by 5 bases and J by 2 bases, with 10 bases left in between. Looked up from germline, CDR1 is SEHNR and CDR2 is FQNEAQ (reference sequence). The CDR3 extends over 14 amino acids. The CDR3 sequence: CASSAREGNQPQHF. CDR3 DNA sequence: TGTGCCAGCAGCGCCCGGGAGGGCAATCAGCCCCAGCATTTT.

The chain employs TRBV28 and TRBJ2-3; TRBD1 matches 8 bases. The germline V gene has CDR1 MDHEN and CDR2 SYDVKM. V lost 5 bases and J lost 3; bases outside the gene matches: 13. The CDR3 is 17 residues long. The CDR3 coding sequence is TGTGCCAGCAGTCTCCCGCTACAGGGGGTTCGAACAGATACGCAGTATTTT. It specifies CASSLPLQGVRTDTQYF.

V and J are TRBV7-8 and TRBJ2-4; perhaps TRBD1 as D (6 bases). V lost 5 bases, J lost 0 bases, and 14 bases lay in between. The CDR3 covers 16 residues. Germline values: CDR1 SGHVS, CDR2 FQNEAQ. The CDR3: CASSEAGAGAKNIQYF. The CDR3 nucleotides are TGTGCCAGCAGCGAGGCAGGGGCTGGAGCCAAAAACATTCAGTACTTC.

This clone was found once. The chain employs TRBV4-1 and TRBJ1-3, with 8 bases aligning to TRBD1. The CDR3 spans 17 residues. With V trimmed by 2 bases and J by 4 bases, 10 bases remained unmatched. CDR1 is MGHRA and CDR2 is YSYEKL in the germline V gene. The CDR3, as DNA: TGCGCCAGCAGCCAACCGGCCCGCAGGGGGCCCGGAAACACCATATATTTT. The encoded protein is CASSQPARRGPGNTIYF.